One and the same sample provided the 2 T cell receptor beta chains below, sequenced in a study of neoadjuvant anti-PD-1 for oral cavity cancer. Measured with immunoSEQ multiplex PCR; TCRdb has only the in-frame clones, and not every one. The profile shows 15,000 to 20,000 clones, around 66% of them singletons. The input for sequencing was PBMCs, taken before nivolumab (anti-PD-1) treatment. These receptors originate from a person between 40 and 80 years old with oral cavity squamous cell carcinoma.

This chain links TRBV25-1 with TRBJ1-4, with 7 bases lining up with TRBD1. The V gene's germline CDR1 is MGHDK and CDR2 SYGVNS. The junction had 4 bases not matched to a gene; V was cut back by 6 bases and J by 0 bases. CDR3 size: 15 residues. The CDR3 protein is CASRTGVATNEKLFF. The CDR3 coding sequence is TGTGCCAGCAGAACAGGGGTTGCAACTAATGAAAAACTGTTTTTT. The full variable domain, rest sourced from reference TRBV25-1 and TRBJ1-4, is EADIYQTPRYLVIGTGKKITLECSQTMGHDKMYWYQQDPGMELHLIHYSYGVNSTEKGDLSSESTVSRIRTEHFPLTLESARPSHTSQYLCASRTGVATNEKLFFGSGTQLSVL.

The chain is built from TRBV7-2 and TRBJ1-5, with no clear D. Germline V gives CDR1 SGHTA, CDR2 FQGNSA. Between the trimmed V and J ends, which lost 6 bases and 0 bases, there was a span of 9 bases. The CDR3 is made up of 14 amino acids. CDR3 in DNA: TGTGCCAGCAGGGCCGATTATAGCAATCAGCCCCAGCATTTT. Its protein product is CASRADYSNQPQHF. The whole variable domain, filled in from reference TRBV7-2 and TRBJ1-5, reads GAGVSQSPSNKVTEKGKDVELRCDPISGHTALYWYRQSLGQGLEFLIYFQGNSAPDKSGLPSDRFSAERTGGSVSTLTIQRTQQEDSAVYLCASRADYSNQPQHFGDGTRLSIL.